The rows below give T cell receptor beta chains drawn from one sample of a study of shared clonotypes between healthy human individuals. TCRdb keeps only in-frame clones here, not all; method: immunoSEQ multiplex PCR. The table shows 2 million to 3 million clones, with roughly 93% occurring only once. Material for sequencing was naive CD4+ T cells from PBMCs. The source of these receptors is a young man in good health. Some clones in this sample may be carry-over from other donors' samples. Each CDR3 is given without its conserved first and last residue. Fields, in order: V gene, CDR3 protein.

>TRBV7-3
ASSPLTSVGGELF
>TRBV7-9
ASSPTGGYNNEQF
>TRBV4-1
ASSPGQGNNQPQH
>TRBV28
ASSLSPTGREQY
>TRBV2
ASRKAGLTYNEQF
>TRBV7-7
ASSLNPHYESAEETQY
>TRBV6-5
ASLRGGTGRTEAF
>TRBV7-8
ASSLGAANYGYT
>TRBV28
ASSTGGNYGYT
>TRBV7-3
ASSSKPPGPQETQY
>TRBV7-6
ASSFGGRDSPLH
>TRBV2
ASSVEGSAKNIQY
>TRBV25-1
ASSPGGGGGNTIY
>TRBV6-1
ASSLFPQETQY
>TRBV5-1
ASSLLAGGSTDTQY
>TRBV18
ASSPPGHRTSNQPQH
>TRBV7-2
ASTNVLGAGETQY
>TRBV10-3
AISKPGTLGRNEQF
>TRBV18
ASSVGQGLYEQY
>TRBV27
ASSLGGGGGYGYT
>TRBV25-1
ASSPPQPITEAF
>TRBV5-4
ASSFLAGGSYEQY
>TRBV11-1
ASSLGVGQETQY
>TRBV4-1
ASSPRGTDQQPQH
>TRBV12-5
ASGSGQGVRNYGYT
>TRBV30
AWGGGSQETQY
>TRBV28
ASSSPSDWSNGAGELF
>TRBV25-1
ASSEYVAGLETQY
>TRBV21-1
ASSKGQGARDGNQPQH
>TRBV15
ATSRDFRLAAYNEQF